This T cell receptor (beta chain) is from a study of shared clonotypes between healthy human individuals (dated by TCRdb to about 2020). At the level of the whole study: Two women and a few men aged 18 to 49 years were included in the cohort. Blood TCR repertoires of about five healthy adults were deeply sequenced to estimate repertoire size and the extent of clonotype sharing between individuals. Libraries were prepared and TCR repertoires were sequenced by different laboratories using diverse techniques, in order to increase sequencing depth and limit assay-specific biases. Each donor's leukapheresis produced roughly between about 0.85 and 10 billion PBMCs. Here is what the overall study found, with its caveats: Because the study included only a small number of donors, the genetic and exposure-history diversity represented was limited. Only blood was sampled, and tissue TCR repertoires likely differ from those in blood. Based on pairwise subsampling, the degree of clonotype sharing among donors was expected to be affected by sequencing depth.

Using the deep immunoSEQ assay, TCR CDR3 regions were amplified from genomic DNA by multiplex PCR. Extracted genomic DNA from each cell subset was distributed evenly across all wells of several immunoSEQ 96-well plates, and each plate was treated as a replicate. For unsorted PBMC, each replicate PCR was loaded with approximately 320 ng genomic DNA, equivalent to roughly 31,000 T cell genomes. Ten immunoSEQ deep assay plates were used to sequence unsorted PBMC genomic DNA. The purified libraries were quantified using a Qubit 3.0 fluorometer, sized with a Bioanalyzer 2100, and then quantified again using the KAPA Library Quantification kit. Each immunoSEQ 96-well plate was sequenced on its own single-read 150-cycle Illumina NextSeq 550 flow cell. Per the authors' processing: The immunoSEQ output contained only junctional sequences without quality scores, so filtering could not match that applied to full-length reads. Sequences were annotated with PyIR, a Python wrapper for IgBLAST v1.9, and V/J genes and CDR3 were assigned using IMGT germline references. Any read was removed if the V/J assignment was weak (E-value above 1e-6), the CDR3 was missing, or the read contained stop codons, out-of-frame junctions, or ambiguous translated residues. V3J clonotypes were defined as sequences sharing an identical inferred V gene, J gene, and CDR3 amino acid sequence. Percentage overlap between repertoires was computed as shared unique clonotypes divided by the size of the smaller repertoire. Three approaches were used to assess repertoire richness: RTK rarefaction, the Chao1 estimator, and Recon v2.1 estimates of unobserved clonotypes. TCRdb carries this immuneACCESS record with in-frame sequences only. Its versions omit some clonotypes, under half of them owing to an unresolved V gene in the studies checked, with the rest unexplained. V and J calls and clone size are those listed in that table; D and trimming were worked out from the DNA. A total of 400,000 to 600,000 clones appear in this sample, about four fifths of them only once. The leading ten clones occupy about 13% of the sample.

Donors were healthy HIV-negative adults with no recently reported acute infections or vaccinations. Only Caucasian adults living in Nashville, Tennessee, USA were represented among the donors. For unsorted samples, about 85 million PBMCs were counted and genomic DNA was extracted with the QIAamp DNA Blood Mini kit. Blood was collected by leukapheresis, and PBMCs were isolated by Ficoll-Histopaque density gradient centrifugation and then cryopreserved in liquid nitrogen vapor phase. V loses 0 bases of germline sequence and J loses 4 bases, and the interval between the two ends is 19 bases. CDR1 and CDR2 are drawn from the germline V gene: LGHNA, YNFKEQ. The CDR3 measures 18 amino acids from cysteine to phenylalanine. The retained sequence is limited to the CDR3, 54 bases, with the frame set at the first base. In regard to this clone: Its recognized antigen is unknown. Base-call qualities are not available, and no considerably larger clone is one nucleotide away.

The sample comprised PBMCs. The chain links TRBV4-2 with TRBJ2-1; the D element might be TRBD1 or TRBD2, as each aligns at 5 bases. The sequence came from a woman in her 40s in good health. Some clones in this sample may be carry-over from other donors' samples. The DNA is TGTGCCAGCAGCCAAGATCGCGCAAGGGTTGGGGGATACAATGAGCAGTTCTTC. Translation gives CASSQDRARVGGYNEQFF.